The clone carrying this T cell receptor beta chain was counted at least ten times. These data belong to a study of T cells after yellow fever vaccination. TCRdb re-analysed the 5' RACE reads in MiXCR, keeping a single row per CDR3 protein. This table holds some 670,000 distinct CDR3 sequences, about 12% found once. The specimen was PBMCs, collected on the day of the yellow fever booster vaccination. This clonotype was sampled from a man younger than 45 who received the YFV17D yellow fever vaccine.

The CDR3 here is CASSLTGTGVFNEQFF. The DNA of the CDR3 is TGCGCCAGCAGCTTAACCGGGACAGGCGTTTTCAATGAGCAGTTCTTC. This sequence joins TRBV5-1 and TRBJ2-1, with 8 bases aligning to TRBD1. Germline CDR1 reads SGHRS; CDR2 reads YFSETQ. This CDR3 spans 16 amino acids. V shed 2 bases, J shed 6 bases, and the junction held 10 bases outside the gene matches.